This record covers a single T cell receptor (beta chain). The data were taken from a study of shared clonotypes between healthy human individuals. The donors, healthy adults who were HIV-negative, had experienced no recent acute infections or vaccinations. This CDR3 is built from 13 residues. V lost 7 bases and J lost 7, with 19 bases in between. CDR1 and CDR2 from the germline V gene are GTSNPN and SVGIG (reference sequence). Per the original methods: Filtering differed, since immunoSEQ gave only junction sequences and no quality scores. Only in-frame clones appear in the TCRdb table, and some are missing; sequencing was by immunoSEQ multiplex PCR. V, J and clone size are taken as reported in that table, and D and trimming were inferred from the DNA itself. The sample lists about 2.4 million clones; roughly 93% were seen once.

Specimen: naive CD4+ T cells from PBMCs. As to subset: CD45RA+ positively selected. The clonotype was recovered from a man aged 18 to 29 in good health. Some clones in this sample may be carry-over from other donors' samples. The chain couples TRBV30 to TRBJ2-5; D is possibly TRBD2 (6 bases). CDR3 in DNA: TGTGCCTCGTCTAGGGGAGGTGAGGTGACCCAGTACTTC. Its translation is CASSRGGEVTQYF.